What follows is one T cell receptor beta chain and its context. As yet, its antigen is unknown. The sample comes from a study of T cells expressing NK-cell markers. Study-level findings and limits: These same clonotypes (in several donors) also led the CD3+CD56-NKG2C+ fraction.

The TCR beta cDNA came from 5'RACE template switching with UMIs. TCRdb re-called the 5' RACE reads; every CDR3 protein appears as one record, without DNA. This table holds about 460,000 distinct CDR3 sequences. This CDR3 is 15 amino acids long. Germline-derived CDR1 and CDR2 are MGHRA and YSYEKL. The rearrangement uses TRBV4-1 and TRBJ2-7; TCRdb returns TRBD1, unconfirmable since there is no DNA. The TCR was taken from a woman aged 45-65 years in good health. The sample comprised blood T cells: a sorted CD56 or NKG2C T cell subset, CD4+ or CD8+ T cells, or bulk PBMC T cells (not recorded which). This CDR3 reads CASSQTGTGPPEQYF.